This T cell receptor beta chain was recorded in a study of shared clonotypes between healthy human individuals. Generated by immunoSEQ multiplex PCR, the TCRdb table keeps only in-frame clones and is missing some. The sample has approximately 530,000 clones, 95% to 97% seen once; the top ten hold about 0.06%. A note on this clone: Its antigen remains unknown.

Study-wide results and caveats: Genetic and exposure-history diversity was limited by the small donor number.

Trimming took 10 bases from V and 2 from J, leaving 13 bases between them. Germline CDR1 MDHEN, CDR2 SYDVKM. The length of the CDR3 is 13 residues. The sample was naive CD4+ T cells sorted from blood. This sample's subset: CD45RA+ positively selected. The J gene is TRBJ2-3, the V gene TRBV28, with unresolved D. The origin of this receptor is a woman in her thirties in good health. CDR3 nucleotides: TGTGCCACGGAGCCGGCAGCCACAGATACGCAGTATTTT. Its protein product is CATEPAATDTQYF.